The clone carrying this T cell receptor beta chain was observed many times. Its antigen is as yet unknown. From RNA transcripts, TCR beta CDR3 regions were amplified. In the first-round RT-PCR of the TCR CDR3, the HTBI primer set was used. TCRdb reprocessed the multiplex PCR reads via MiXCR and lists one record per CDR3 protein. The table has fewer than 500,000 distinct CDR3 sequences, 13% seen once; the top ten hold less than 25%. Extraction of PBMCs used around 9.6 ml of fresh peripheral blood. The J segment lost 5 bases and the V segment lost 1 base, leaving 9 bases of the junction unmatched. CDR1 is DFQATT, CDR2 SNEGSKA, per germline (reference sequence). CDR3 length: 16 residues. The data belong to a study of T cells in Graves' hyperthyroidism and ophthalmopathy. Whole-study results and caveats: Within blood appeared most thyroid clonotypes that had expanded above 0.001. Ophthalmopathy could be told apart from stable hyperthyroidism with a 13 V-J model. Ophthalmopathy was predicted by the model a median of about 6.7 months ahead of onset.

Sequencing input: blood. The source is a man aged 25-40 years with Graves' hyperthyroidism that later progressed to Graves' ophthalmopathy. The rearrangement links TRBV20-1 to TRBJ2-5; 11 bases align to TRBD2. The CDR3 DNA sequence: TGCAGTGCTAGAGGCCTAGCGGGGGGCTTCCGGGAGACCCAGTACTTC. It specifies CSARGLAGGFRETQYF.